The entry that follows covers one T cell receptor (beta chain) sequence. These data are taken from a study of Ad26.COV2.S vaccination and SARS-CoV-2 variants. Treatment noted: 15 to 20 received Ad26.COV2.S at low or high dose, single or two shots; about 5 received placebo; per-sample allocation not given. Sample collection was performed on day 63 after the first vaccine or placebo injection. Clones were read by immunoSEQ multiplex PCR, and TCRdb kept only the in-frame ones, dropping some. In the table there are some 400,000 clones, roughly 90% of which are singletons. CDR3 size: 15 residues. V was cut by 6 bases and J by 9 bases, with 21 bases left in between. The V gene's germline CDR1 is SGHDN and CDR2 FVKESK.

This receptor was obtained from a person between 18 and 65 years old who received the Ad26.COV2.S COVID-19 vaccine or a placebo. The sequences come from peripheral blood, collected in a trial of Ad26.COV2.S vaccine versus placebo. The gene calls are TRBV14 and TRBJ2-1; D could derive from TRBD1 or TRBD2 (5 bases each). Here the CDR3 reads CASSKTGRLTPEQFF. CDR3 bases: TGTGCCAGCAGTAAAACGGGACGGCTCACTCCTGAGCAGTTCTTC.